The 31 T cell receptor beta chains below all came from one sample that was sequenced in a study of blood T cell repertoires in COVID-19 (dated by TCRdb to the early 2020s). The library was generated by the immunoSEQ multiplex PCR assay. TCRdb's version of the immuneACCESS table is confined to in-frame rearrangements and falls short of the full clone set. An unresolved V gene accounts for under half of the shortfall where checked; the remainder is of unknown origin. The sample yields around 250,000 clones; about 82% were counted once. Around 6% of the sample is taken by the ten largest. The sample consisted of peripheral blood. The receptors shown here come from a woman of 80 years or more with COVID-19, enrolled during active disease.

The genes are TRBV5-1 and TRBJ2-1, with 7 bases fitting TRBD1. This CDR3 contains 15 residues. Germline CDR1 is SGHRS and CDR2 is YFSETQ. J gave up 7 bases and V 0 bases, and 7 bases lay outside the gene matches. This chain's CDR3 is CASSLVRQGLNEQFF. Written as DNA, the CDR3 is TGCGCCAGCAGCTTGGTGCGACAGGGTTTAAATGAGCAGTTCTTC.

CDR3 protein: CASSQPTGGGYGYTF. CDR3 in DNA: TGTGCCAGCAGCCAGCCAACAGGGGGCGGCTATGGCTACACCTTC. The V call is TRBV7-8, the J call TRBJ1-2; 9 nucleotides align to TRBD1. CDR1 is SGHVS, CDR2 FQNEAQ, per germline. This CDR3 region has 15 residues. V was clipped by 5 bases and J by 4 bases; unmatched bases: 8.

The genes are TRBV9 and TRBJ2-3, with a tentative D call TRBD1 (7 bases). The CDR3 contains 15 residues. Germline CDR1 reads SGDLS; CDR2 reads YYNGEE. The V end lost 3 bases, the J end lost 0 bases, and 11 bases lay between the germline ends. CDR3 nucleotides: TGTGCCAGCAGCGGCGGGACAGAGAGCACAGATACGCAGTATTTT. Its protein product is CASSGGTESTDTQYF.

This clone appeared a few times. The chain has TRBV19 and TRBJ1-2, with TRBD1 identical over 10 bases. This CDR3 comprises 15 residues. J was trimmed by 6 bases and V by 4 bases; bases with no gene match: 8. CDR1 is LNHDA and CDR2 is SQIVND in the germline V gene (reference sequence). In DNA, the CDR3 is TGTGCCAGTAGTAGAGACAGGGGGCCCAAGGATGGCTACACCTTC. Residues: CASSRDRGPKDGYTF.

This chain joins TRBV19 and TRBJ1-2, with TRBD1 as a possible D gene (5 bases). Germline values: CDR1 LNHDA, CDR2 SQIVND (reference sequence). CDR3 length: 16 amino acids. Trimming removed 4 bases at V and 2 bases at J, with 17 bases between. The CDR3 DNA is TGTGCCAGTAGTACTTACTCCTCCGGGGGGAACTATGGCTACACCTTC. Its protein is CASSTYSSGGNYGYTF.

The CDR3 sequence is CASSLEVLAGALSTDTQYF. In DNA form, the CDR3 reads TGTGCCAGCAGCTTGGAGGTCCTAGCGGGGGCCCTTAGCACAGATACGCAGTATTTT. The chain recombines TRBV5-5 with TRBJ2-3, with 10 positions matching TRBD2. V lost 0 bases and J lost 0; bases outside the gene matches: 10. The CDR3 runs to 19 residues. The germline V gene encodes CDR1 SGHKS and CDR2 YYEKEE (reference sequence). The full variable domain, in which reference TRBV5-5 and TRBJ2-3 provide the parts outside the CDR3, is DAGVTQSPTHLIKTRGQQVTLRCSPISGHKSVSWYQQVLGQGPQFIFQYYEKEERGRGNFPDRFSARQFPNYSSELNVNALLLGDSALYLCASSLEVLAGALSTDTQYFGPGTRLTVL.

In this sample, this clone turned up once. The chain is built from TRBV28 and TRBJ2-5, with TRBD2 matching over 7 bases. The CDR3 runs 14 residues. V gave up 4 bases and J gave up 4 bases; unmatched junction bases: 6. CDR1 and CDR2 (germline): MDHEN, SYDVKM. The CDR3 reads CASSSSAGVETQYF. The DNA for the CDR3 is TGTGCCAGCAGTTCCTCGGCGGGGGTAGAGACCCAGTACTTC. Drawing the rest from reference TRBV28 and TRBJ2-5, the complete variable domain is DVKVTQSSRYLVKRTGEKVFLECVQDMDHENMFWYRQDPGLGLRLIYFSYDVKMKEKGDIPEGYSVSREKKERFSLILESASTNQTSMYLCASSSSAGVETQYFGPGTRLLVL.

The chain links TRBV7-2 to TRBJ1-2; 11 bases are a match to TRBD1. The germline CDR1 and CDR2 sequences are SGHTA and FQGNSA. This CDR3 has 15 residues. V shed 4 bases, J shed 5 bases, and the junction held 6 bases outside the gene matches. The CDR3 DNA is TGTGCCAGCAGCTCGGGGGGGACAGGGGGATATGGCTACACCTTC. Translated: CASSSGGTGGYGYTF.

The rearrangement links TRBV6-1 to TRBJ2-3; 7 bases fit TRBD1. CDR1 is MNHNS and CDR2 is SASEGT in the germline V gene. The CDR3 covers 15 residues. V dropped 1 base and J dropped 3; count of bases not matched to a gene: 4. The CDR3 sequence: CASSEGQGITDTQYF. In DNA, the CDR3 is TGTGCCAGCAGTGAAGGACAGGGAATTACAGATACGCAGTATTTT.

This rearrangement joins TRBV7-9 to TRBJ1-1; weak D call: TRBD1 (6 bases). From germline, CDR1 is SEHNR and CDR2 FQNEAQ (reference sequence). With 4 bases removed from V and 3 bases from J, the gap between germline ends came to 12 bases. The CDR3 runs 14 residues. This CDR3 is CASSSLKGDTEAFF. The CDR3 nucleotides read TGTGCCAGCAGCTCCCTAAAGGGGGACACTGAAGCTTTCTTT.

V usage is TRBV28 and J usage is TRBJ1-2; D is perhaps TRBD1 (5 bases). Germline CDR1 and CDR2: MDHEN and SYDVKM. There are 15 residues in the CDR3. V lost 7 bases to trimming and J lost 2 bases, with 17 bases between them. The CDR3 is CASILGNKGNYGYTF. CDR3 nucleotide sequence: TGTGCCAGCATTCTGGGCAACAAGGGGAACTATGGCTACACCTTC.

CDR3 in DNA: TGTGCCAGCAGGGAGGGGACTAGCGGGCACCCCCTCTACTTC. This gives the protein CASREGTSGHPLYF. J is TRBJ2-4 and V is TRBV2; 12 positions match TRBD2. Germline CDR1 SNHLY, CDR2 FYNNEI. The CDR3 is made up of 14 amino acids. V was pared by 6 bases and J by 16 bases, with 13 bases of the junction left unmatched. The full variable domain, completed using reference TRBV2 and TRBJ2-4, is EPEVTQTPSHQVTQMGQEVILRCVPISNHLYFYWYRQILGQKVEFLVSFYNNEISEKSEIFDDQFSVERPDGSNFTLKIRSTKLEDSAMYFCASREGTSGHPLYFGAGTRLSVL.

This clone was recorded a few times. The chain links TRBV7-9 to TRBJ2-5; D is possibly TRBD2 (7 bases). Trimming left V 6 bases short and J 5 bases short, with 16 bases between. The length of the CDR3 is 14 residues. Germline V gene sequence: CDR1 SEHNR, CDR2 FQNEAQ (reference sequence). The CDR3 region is CASRGDNGRETQYF. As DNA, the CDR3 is TGTGCCAGCAGGGGGGACAACGGGAGGGAGACCCAGTACTTC.

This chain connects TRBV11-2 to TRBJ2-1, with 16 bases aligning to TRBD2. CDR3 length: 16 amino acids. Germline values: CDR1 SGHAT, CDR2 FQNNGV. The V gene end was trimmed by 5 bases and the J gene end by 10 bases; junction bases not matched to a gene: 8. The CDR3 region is CASSTGTSGGAREQFF. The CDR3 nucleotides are TGTGCCAGCAGCACTGGGACTAGCGGGGGGGCACGAGAGCAGTTCTTC.

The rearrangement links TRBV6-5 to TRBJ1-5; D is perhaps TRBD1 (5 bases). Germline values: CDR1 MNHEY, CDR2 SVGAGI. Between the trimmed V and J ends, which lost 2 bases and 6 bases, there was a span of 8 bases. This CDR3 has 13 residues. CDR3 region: CASSYGASQPQHF. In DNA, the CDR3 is TGTGCCAGCAGTTACGGGGCGTCTCAGCCCCAGCATTTT.

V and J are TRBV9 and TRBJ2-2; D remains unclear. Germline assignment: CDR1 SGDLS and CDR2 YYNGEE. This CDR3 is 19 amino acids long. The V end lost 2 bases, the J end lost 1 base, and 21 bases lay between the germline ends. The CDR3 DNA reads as TGTGCCAGCAGCGTCGTGTTTGGCGGTCACCCCATGAACACCGGGGAGCTGTTTTTT. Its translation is CASSVVFGGHPMNTGELFF. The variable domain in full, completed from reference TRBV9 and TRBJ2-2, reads DSGVTQTPKHLITATGQRVTLRCSPRSGDLSVYWYQQSLDQGLQFLIQYYNGEERAKGNILERFSAQQFPDLHSELNLSSLELGDSALYFCASSVVFGGHPMNTGELFFGEGSRLTVL.

The CDR3, as DNA: TGTGCCAGCAGTGATTGGGACAGGGGGTTCTCCTACGAGCAGTACGTC. Encoded protein: CASSDWDRGFSYEQYV. This chain links TRBV6-1 with TRBJ2-7, with 11 positions matching TRBD1. With V trimmed by 3 bases and J by 0 bases, 4 bases remained unmatched. The CDR3 is 16 residues long. Germline V gives CDR1 MNHNS, CDR2 SASEGT.

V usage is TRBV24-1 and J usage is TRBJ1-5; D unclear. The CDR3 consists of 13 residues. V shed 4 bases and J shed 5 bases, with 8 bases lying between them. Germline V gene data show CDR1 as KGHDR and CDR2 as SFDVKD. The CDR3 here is CATSEDGYQPQHF. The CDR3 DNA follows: TGTGCCACCAGTGAAGACGGGTATCAGCCCCAGCATTTT.

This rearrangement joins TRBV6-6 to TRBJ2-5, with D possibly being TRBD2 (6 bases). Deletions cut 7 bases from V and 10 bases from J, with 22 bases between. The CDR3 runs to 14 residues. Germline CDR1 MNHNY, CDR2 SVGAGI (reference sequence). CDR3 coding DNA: TGTGCCAGCAATTCACCAGGAGGGACTCGGAGCCAGTACTTC. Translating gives CASNSPGGTRSQYF.

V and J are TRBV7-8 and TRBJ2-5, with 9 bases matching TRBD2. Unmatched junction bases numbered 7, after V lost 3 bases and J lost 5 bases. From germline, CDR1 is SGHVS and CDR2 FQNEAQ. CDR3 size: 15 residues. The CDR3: CASSFISGGGETQYF. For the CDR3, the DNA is TGTGCCAGCAGCTTTATTAGCGGGGGAGGGGAGACCCAGTACTTC.

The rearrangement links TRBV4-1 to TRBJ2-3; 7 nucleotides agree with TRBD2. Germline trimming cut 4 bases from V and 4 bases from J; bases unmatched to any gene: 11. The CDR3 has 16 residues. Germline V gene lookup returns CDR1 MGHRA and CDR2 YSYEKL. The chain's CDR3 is CASSRPAGTIADTQYF. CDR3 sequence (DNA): TGCGCCAGCAGCCGACCAGCGGGGACGATTGCAGATACGCAGTATTTT.

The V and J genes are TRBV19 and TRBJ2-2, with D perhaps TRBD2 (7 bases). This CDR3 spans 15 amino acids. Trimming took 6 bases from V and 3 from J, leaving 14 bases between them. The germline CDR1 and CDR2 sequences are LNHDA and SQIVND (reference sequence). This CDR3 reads CASRNGGQYTGELFF. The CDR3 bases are TGTGCCAGTAGAAACGGGGGGCAGTACACCGGGGAGCTGTTTTTT.

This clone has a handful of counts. The CDR3 sequence is CACPEGAGRSQGYTF. The DNA of the CDR3 is TGTGCCTGTCCCGAGGGAGCGGGACGTTCACAGGGCTACACCTTC. V gene TRBV30 combines with J gene TRBJ1-2; the D gene is possibly TRBD1 (5 bases). CDR3 size: 15 residues. V lost 6 bases, J lost 8 bases, and 25 bases lay in between. Germline CDR1 reads GTSNPN; CDR2 reads SVGIG (reference sequence).

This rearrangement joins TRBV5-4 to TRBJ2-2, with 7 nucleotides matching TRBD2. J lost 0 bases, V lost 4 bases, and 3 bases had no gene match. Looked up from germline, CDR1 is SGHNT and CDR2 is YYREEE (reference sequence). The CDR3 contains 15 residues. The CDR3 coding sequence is TGTGCCAGCAGCACGGGACTAACGAACACCGGGGAGCTGTTTTTT. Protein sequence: CASSTGLTNTGELFF.

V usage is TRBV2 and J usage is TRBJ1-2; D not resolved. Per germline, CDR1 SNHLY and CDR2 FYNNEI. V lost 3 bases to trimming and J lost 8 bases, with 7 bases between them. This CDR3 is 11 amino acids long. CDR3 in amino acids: CASSDREGYTF. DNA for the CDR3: TGTGCCAGCAGTGATAGGGAGGGCTACACCTTC.

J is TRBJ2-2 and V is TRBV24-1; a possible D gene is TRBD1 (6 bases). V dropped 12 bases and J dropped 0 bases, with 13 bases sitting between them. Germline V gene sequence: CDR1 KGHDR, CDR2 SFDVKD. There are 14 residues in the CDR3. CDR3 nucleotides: TGTGCCTCGGCAGGGGCCTCGAACACCGGGGAGCTGTTTTTT. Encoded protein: CASAGASNTGELFF.

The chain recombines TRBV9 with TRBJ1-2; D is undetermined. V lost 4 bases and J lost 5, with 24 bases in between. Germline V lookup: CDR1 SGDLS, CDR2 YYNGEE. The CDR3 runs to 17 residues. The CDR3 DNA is TGTGCCAGCAGCTCTCCAGCCGGAGGGCGCGCGAGGTATGGCTACACCTTC. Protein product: CASSSPAGGRARYGYTF.

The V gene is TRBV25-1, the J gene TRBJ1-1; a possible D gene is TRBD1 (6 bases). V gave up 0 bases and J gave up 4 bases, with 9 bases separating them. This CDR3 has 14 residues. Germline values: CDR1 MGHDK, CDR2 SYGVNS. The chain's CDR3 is CASSEYLGGTEAFF. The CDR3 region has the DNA TGTGCCAGCAGTGAATATTTAGGGGGCACTGAAGCTTTCTTT.

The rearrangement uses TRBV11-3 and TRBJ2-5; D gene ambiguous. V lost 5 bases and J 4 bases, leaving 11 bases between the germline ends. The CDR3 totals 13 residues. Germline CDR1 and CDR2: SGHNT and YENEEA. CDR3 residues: CASSLHAGETQYF. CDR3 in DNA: TGTGCCAGCAGCCTCCATGCCGGAGAGACCCAGTACTTC.

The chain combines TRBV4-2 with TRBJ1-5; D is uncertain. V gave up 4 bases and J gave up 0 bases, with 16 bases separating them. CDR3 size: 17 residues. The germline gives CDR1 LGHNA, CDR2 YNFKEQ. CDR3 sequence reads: CASSPSSVDSSNQPQHF. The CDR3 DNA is TGTGCCAGCAGCCCTAGTAGTGTAGACTCTAGCAATCAGCCCCAGCATTTT.

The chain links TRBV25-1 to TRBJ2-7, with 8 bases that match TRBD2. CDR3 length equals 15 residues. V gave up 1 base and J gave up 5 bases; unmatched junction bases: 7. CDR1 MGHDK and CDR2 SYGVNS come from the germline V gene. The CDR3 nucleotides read TGTGCCAGCAGTGAATTGGGTAGCGGGGCCAACGAGCAGTACTTC. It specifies CASSELGSGANEQYF.